This is a list of T cell receptor beta chains from one sample in a study of early T cells in non-severe SARS-CoV-2 infection. Each CDR3 protein is one row after TCRdb ran MiXCR on the 5' RACE reads. The repertoire holds about 64,000 distinct CDR3 sequences, with 20% to 25% as singletons. The sample consisted of whole blood, taken at baseline. These receptors all stem from an adult who was a healthcare worker with PCR-confirmed SARS-CoV-2 infection or an uninfected control (not recorded which). Both conserved end residues are part of each CDR3. The D gene is left open where the match is weak. The listing skips clone size in some rows; elsewhere it reads once, few, many or a size class.

TRBV12-3/TRBV12-4	-	TRBJ2-7	-	TGTGCCAGCAGTCGGGGGTTCTACGAGCAGTACTTC	CASSRGFYEQYF
TRBV6-6	few	TRBJ2-5	-	TGTGCCAGCAGTTATGGGGGGTCACAAGAGACCCAGTACTTC	CASSYGGSQETQYF
TRBV7-2	few	TRBJ1-2	-	TGTGCCAGCAGCTTCCCAGGCGTCGGCTATGGCTACACCTTC	CASSFPGVGYGYTF
TRBV2	few	TRBJ1-1	-	TGTGCCAGCAGTGAACACAGGGACATAGGGACTGAAGCTTTCTTT	CASSEHRDIGTEAFF
TRBV7-3	-	TRBJ2-3	TRBD2	TGTGCCAGCAGCCTTGGCTCCGGGGGGAATACGCAGTATTTT	CASSLGSGGNTQYF
TRBV12-3/TRBV12-4	many	TRBJ1-2	-	TGTGCCAGCAGTCTCCAGGGGAACTATGGCTACACCTTC	CASSLQGNYGYTF
TRBV18	few	TRBJ2-7	-	TGTGCCAGCTCACGCACTAACGAGCAGTACTTC	CASSRTNEQYF
TRBV18	-	TRBJ2-1	-	TGTGCCAGCTCACCCCCTCAAGTTGGTGAGCAGTTCTTC	CASSPPQVGEQFF
TRBV3-1	-	TRBJ1-1	-	TGTGCCAGCAGCCAACCTCCCATGAACACTGAAGCTTTCTTT	CASSQPPMNTEAFF
TRBV11-2	-	TRBJ1-2	-	TGTGCCAGCAGCTTAGGGGTTAACTATGGCTACACCTTC	CASSLGVNYGYTF
TRBV27	-	TRBJ2-3	-	TGTGCCAGCAGTGTAGACGACAGCACAGATACGCAGTATTTT	CASSVDDSTDTQYF
TRBV2	-	TRBJ2-1	-	TGTGCCAGCTCTGGGGTAGATATTTACAATGAGCAGTTCTTC	CASSGVDIYNEQFF
TRBV29-1	-	TRBJ1-2	-	TGCAGCGTGGGAAGGGAGGATGGCTACACCTTC	CSVGREDGYTF
TRBV20-1	-	TRBJ2-5	-	TGCAGTGCTAGAGATTCTTTGTTGGAGACCCAGTACTTC	CSARDSLLETQYF
TRBV6-1	few	TRBJ1-1	-	TGTGCCAGCAGCGGACAGCAAAACACTGAAGCTTTCTTT	CASSGQQNTEAFF
TRBV3-1	few	TRBJ1-6	-	TGTGCCAGCAGCCCCGAGGGAGGTAATTCACCCCTCCACTTT	CASSPEGGNSPLHF
TRBV7-9	few	TRBJ2-3	-	TGTGCCAGCAGCGGGTTAGACGGATACACAGATACGCAGTATTTT	CASSGLDGYTDTQYF
TRBV6-8	-	TRBJ2-2	-	TGTGCCAGCAGTCCAGGGTTTGGCGGGGAGCTGTTTTTT	CASSPGFGGELFF
TRBV12-3/TRBV12-4	few	TRBJ1-2	-	TGTGCCAGCAGTTCCACGGCAGCAAGTAGCGGCTACACCTTC	CASSSTAASSGYTF
TRBV6-6	few	TRBJ2-7	-	TGTGCCAGCAGTCTAGGCCCGGGATCTCACTACGAGCAGTACTTC	CASSLGPGSHYEQYF
TRBV7-9	many	TRBJ1-2	-	TGTGCCAGCAGCTTAGCCCAAGCCAGGGGCTACACCTTC	CASSLAQARGYTF
TRBV5-1	-	TRBJ2-1	-	TGCGCCAGCAGCTTGAGGGTTGAATCGAAGCAGTTCTTC	CASSLRVESKQFF